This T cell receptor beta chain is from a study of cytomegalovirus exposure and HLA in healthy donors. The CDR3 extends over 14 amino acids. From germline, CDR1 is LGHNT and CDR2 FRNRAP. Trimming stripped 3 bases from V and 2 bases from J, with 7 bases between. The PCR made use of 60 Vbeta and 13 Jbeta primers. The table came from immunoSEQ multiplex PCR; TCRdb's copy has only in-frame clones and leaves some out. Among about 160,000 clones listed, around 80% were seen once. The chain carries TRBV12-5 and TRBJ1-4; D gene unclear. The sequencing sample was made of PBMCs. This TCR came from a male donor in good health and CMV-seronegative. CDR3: CASGFGVTNEKLFF. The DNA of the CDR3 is TGTGCTAGTGGTTTCGGGGTTACTAATGAAAAACTGTTTTTT. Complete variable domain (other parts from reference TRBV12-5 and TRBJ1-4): DARVTQTPRHKVTEMGQEVTMRCQPILGHNTVFWYRQTMMQGLELLAYFRNRAPLDDSGMPKDRFSAEMPDATLATLKIQPSEPRDSAVYFCASGFGVTNEKLFFGSGTQLSVL.